This TCR beta chain came from a study of identical twins (dated by TCRdb to 2016 to 2017). Study-level background: The study deep-sequenced TCR alpha and beta repertoires from monozygotic twins, unrelated adults of various ages and cord blood to test whether fetal clonotypes persist. To rule out contamination, replicate twin experiments were performed at different times with different library preparation protocols. Paper-wide results and their limitations: Invariant T cells such as MAIT and iNKT could partly confound zero-insertion analyses, though diverse VJ usage argued against this for most clonotypes. Excess twin sharing in beta out-of-frame sequences was weaker because fewer shared sequences lowered the signal-to-noise ratio. Because the same donors could not be followed over many years, conclusions were based on cross-sectional statistical analysis. In monozygotic twins, recombination models systematically underestimated out-of-frame TCR alpha sharing, but the models matched the sharing seen between unrelated individuals. Fewer insertions were carried by abundant cord blood beta clonotypes, a similar but weaker trend appeared in young adult naive repertoires, and no such trend appeared in memory repertoires. Compared with coincidental sharing between unrelated individuals, out-of-frame TCR alpha sequences shared between twins had an excess of sequences with low generation probability.

Only healthy Caucasian donors were included. Three pairs of female monozygotic twins, all aged roughly 18 to 29 years, made up the twin cohort. Peripheral blood mononuclear cells were the source from which RNA for the TCR libraries was isolated. At the junction V is shortened by 4 bases and J by 8 bases; bases outside the gene matches: 10. The CDR3 contains 15 residues, cysteine and phenylalanine counted. The kept DNA is CDR3 alone, 45 bases in frame from the first base. The germline V gene specifies SGHRS as CDR1 and YFSETQ as CDR2. Library prep was done by 5' RACE. Sequencing was performed on an Illumina HiSeq 2000. A universal primer binding site was added through template switching, and the final cDNA carried a unique molecular identifier so that TCR cDNA molecules could be counted accurately. Specific primers in the conserved constant-segment region were used to synthesize first-strand cDNA for the TCR alpha and beta chains. To control for contamination, every cDNA library carried two barcodes: a SMART-Mk sample barcode plus Illumina barcodes. Two successive PCR steps introduced TruSeq adapter sequences along with Illumina sample barcodes. The Illumina HiSeq platform was used with custom primers to sequence TCR alpha and beta cDNA libraries. The paper's data handling went like this. MiGEC processed the raw reads to extract unique molecular identifiers, while MiXCR was used to determine the CDR3 positions. For each individual, recombination models were inferred using an EM algorithm with the repgenHMM and IGoR tools. The analysis of shared clonotypes was done with the tcR package in R, with sharing normalized by the product of cloneset sizes. To study raw recombination free of thymic and clonal selection effects, out-of-frame nonproductive sequences were analyzed. The public sequencing data were trimmed at Q25 with fastp and processed into clonotypes with MiXCR by TCRdb, which kept only in-frame beta chains. Rows with one shared CDR3 protein collapse into an entry with the most common genes and DNA. V and J calls and clone size were set by TCRdb, not the authors. The sample profile shows approximately 600,000 distinct CDR3 sequences; roughly 9.5% of them were found once. Jointly, the top ten make up 2.5% to 3% of the sample.

Turning to this clonotype: The antigen it recognizes is unknown. No much larger clonotype is one base removed from it; base qualities were not supplied.

These records were also assigned to another study, of yellow fever vaccine responses in identical twins. From the second report: The authors reported that the T cell response to vaccination in identical twins appeared partly convergent and partly personalized. In the study, vaccine-responding T cell clones were precisely tracked in identical twins.

This sequence originates from a woman aged 18-29 years in good health. The sequencing input was PBMCs. The V and J genes are TRBV5-1 and TRBJ2-1; 9 bases in between match TRBD2. The sequenced DNA is TGCGCCAGCAGCACATGGGTTAGCGGGAGCGATGAGCAGTTCTTC. Its translation reads: CASSTWVSGSDEQFF.